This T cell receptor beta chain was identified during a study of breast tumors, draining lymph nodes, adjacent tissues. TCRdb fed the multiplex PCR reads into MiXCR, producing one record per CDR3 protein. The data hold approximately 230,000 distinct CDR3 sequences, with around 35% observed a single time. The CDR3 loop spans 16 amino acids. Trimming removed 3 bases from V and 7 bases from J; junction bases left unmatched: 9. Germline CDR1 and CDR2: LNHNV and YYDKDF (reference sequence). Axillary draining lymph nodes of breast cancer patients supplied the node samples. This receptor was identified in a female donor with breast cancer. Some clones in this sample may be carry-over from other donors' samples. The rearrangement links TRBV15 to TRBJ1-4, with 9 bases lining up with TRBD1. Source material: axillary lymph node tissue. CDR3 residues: CATSSSRDRATEKLFF. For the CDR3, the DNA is TGTGCCACCAGCAGCAGTCGGGACAGGGCGACTGAAAAACTGTTTTTT.